This is a list of T cell receptor beta chains from one sample in a study of cytomegalovirus exposure and HLA in healthy donors. The table came from immunoSEQ multiplex PCR; TCRdb's copy has only in-frame clones and leaves some out. Of around 110,000 clones listed, 70% to 80% are singletons. Sequenced sample: PBMCs. The receptors here all came from a boy younger than 18 in good health and CMV-seronegative. The CDR3 runs from the conserved cysteine through the conserved F or W.

v_call,j_call,cdr3_aa
TRBV28,TRBJ2-5,CASSSLGSGRVGETQYF
TRBV28,TRBJ2-7,CASSFSGRDNEQYF
TRBV6-5,TRBJ1-5,CASRKGQGHQPQHF
TRBV6-1,TRBJ2-7,CASSEALEAGETYEQYF
TRBV28,TRBJ1-6,CASRGHLSSYNSPLHF
TRBV6-1,TRBJ2-7,CASSVLGLAALAKTYEQYF
TRBV20-1,TRBJ2-7,CSARVSEWYF
TRBV30,TRBJ2-1,CAWSLGTSGIYNEQFF
TRBV25-1,TRBJ1-2,CASSALDREVGGYTF
TRBV6-6,TRBJ2-5,CASMAAGGGETQYF
TRBV4-2,TRBJ2-2,CASSQDSPPGQGDTGELFF
TRBV28,TRBJ2-6,CASIPQEFGANVLTF
TRBV29-1,TRBJ2-3,CSVKGLAGESTDTQYF
TRBV6-1,TRBJ1-1,CASLAGASTEAFF
TRBV19,TRBJ2-7,CASSIAGDGGLYEQYF
TRBV7-9,TRBJ1-4,CASSLAPLGQNEKLFF
TRBV6-5,TRBJ2-5,CASSPRQGSLETQYF
TRBV6-5,TRBJ2-3,CASSGQNTDTQYF
TRBV7-9,TRBJ1-4,CASSTGTGKEKLFF
TRBV4-1,TRBJ2-7,CASSQPWDRVHEQYF
TRBV7-3,TRBJ1-1,CASRRERNTEAFF
TRBV4-3,TRBJ1-4,CASSRDGSVGTFLFF